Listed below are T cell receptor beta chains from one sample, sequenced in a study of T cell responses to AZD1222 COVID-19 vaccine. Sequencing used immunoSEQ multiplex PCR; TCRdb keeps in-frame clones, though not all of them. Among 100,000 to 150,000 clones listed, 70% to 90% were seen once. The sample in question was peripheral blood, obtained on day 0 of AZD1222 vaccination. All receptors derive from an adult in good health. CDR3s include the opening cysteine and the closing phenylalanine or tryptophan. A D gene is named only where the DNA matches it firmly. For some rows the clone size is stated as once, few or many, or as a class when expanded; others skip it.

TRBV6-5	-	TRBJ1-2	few	CASTPRGSYGYTF	TGTGCCAGCACTCCGCGGGGGAGCTATGGCTACACCTTC
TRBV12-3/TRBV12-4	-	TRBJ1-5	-	CASSAGWQPQHF	TGTGCCAGCAGCGCTGGCTGGCAGCCCCAGCATTTT
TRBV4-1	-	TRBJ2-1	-	CASSFSGYANEQFF	TGCGCCAGCAGCTTTAGCGGCTATGCCAATGAGCAGTTCTTC
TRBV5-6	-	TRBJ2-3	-	CASSLVTEASTDTQYF	TGTGCCAGCAGCTTAGTCACCGAAGCTAGCACAGATACGCAGTATTTT
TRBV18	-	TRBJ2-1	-	CASSPRLGNEQFF	TGTGCCAGCTCACCACGGCTTGGCAATGAGCAGTTCTTC
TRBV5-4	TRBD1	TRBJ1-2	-	CASSFDRGNYGYTF	TGTGCCAGCAGCTTCGACAGGGGGAACTATGGCTACACCTTC
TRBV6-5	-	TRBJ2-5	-	CASSRAVMSRETQYF	TGTGCCAGCAGTAGGGCCGTCATGTCTCGGGAGACCCAGTACTTC
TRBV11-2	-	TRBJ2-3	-	CASSLDGVSTDTQYF	TGTGCCAGCAGCTTAGATGGAGTGAGCACAGATACGCAGTATTTT
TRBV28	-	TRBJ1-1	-	CASSPGHLNTEVFF	TGTGCCAGCAGTCCGGGACACCTGAACACTGAAGTTTTCTTT
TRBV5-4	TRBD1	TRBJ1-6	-	CASSQIQGIASPLHF	TGTGCCAGCAGCCAAATACAGGGGATCGCATCACCCCTCCACTTT
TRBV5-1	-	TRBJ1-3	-	CASSEGGSGNTIYF	TGCGCCAGCAGCGAAGGCGGCTCTGGAAACACCATATATTTT
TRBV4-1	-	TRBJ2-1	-	CASSQARAGILLNEQFF	TGCGCCAGCAGCCAAGCTCGGGCAGGGATTCTTCTTAATGAGCAGTTCTTC
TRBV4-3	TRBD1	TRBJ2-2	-	CASSQSGGTGRTGELFF	TGCGCCAGCAGCCAAAGCGGTGGGACAGGGAGGACCGGGGAGCTGTTTTTT
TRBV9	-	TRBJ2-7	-	CASSRGPFPYEQYF	TGTGCCAGCAGCCGTGGCCCCTTCCCCTACGAGCAGTACTTC
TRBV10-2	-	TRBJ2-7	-	CASSDRAHEQYF	TGCGCCAGCAGTGATAGAGCTCACGAGCAGTACTTC
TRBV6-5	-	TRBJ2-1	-	CASSTWPLLNEQFF	TGTGCCAGCAGCACCTGGCCTTTATTGAATGAGCAGTTCTTC
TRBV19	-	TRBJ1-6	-	CASSIDQNNSPLHF	TGTGCCAGTAGTATAGATCAGAATAATTCACCCCTCCACTTT
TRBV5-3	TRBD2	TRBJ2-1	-	CARTKIRTSGNYNEQFF	TGTGCCAGAACCAAAATTCGTACTAGCGGCAACTACAATGAGCAGTTCTTC
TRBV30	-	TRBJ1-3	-	CAWSPIRTVSGNTIYF	TGTGCCTGGAGCCCGATCCGGACAGTCTCTGGAAACACCATATATTTT
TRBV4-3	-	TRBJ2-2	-	CASSQERGRVNTGELFF	TGCGCCAGCAGCCAAGAAAGGGGCAGGGTGAACACCGGGGAGCTGTTTTTT
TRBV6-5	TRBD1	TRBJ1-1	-	CASSYSGQGANTEAFF	TGTGCCAGCAGTTACTCGGGGCAGGGGGCGAACACTGAAGCTTTCTTT
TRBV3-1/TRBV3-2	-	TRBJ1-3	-	CASSQDPDFSGNTIYF	TGTGCCAGCAGCCAAGATCCTGATTTCTCTGGAAACACCATATATTTT
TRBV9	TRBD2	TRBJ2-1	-	CASSPHPILSGSPYNEQFF	TGTGCCAGCAGCCCCCACCCCATCTTAAGCGGGAGTCCCTACAATGAGCAGTTCTTC
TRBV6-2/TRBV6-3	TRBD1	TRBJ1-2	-	CASSRVRGQGTNYGYTF	TGTGCCAGCAGCCGCGTCCGGGGACAGGGGACCAACTATGGCTACACCTTC
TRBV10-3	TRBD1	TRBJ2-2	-	CAMRGQGDTGELFF	TGTGCCATGCGGGGACAGGGGGACACCGGGGAGCTGTTTTTT
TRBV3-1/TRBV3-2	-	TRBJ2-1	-	CASSYHSEYNEQFF	TGTGCCAGCAGCTACCATAGCGAATACAATGAGCAGTTCTTC
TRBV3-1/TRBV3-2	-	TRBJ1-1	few	CASSYTGWGSTEAFF	TGTGCCAGCAGTTATACAGGGTGGGGTAGCACTGAAGCTTTCTTT
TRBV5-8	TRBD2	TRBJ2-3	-	CASSPGLAGGTDTQYF	TGTGCCAGCAGCCCTGGACTAGCGGGAGGCACAGATACGCAGTATTTT
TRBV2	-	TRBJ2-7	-	CASSDEYEQYF	TGTGCCAGCAGTGATGAATACGAGCAGTACTTC
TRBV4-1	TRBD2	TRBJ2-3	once	CASSQDWLAGGQYF	TGCGCCAGCAGCCAAGATTGGTTAGCGGGAGGGCAGTATTTT
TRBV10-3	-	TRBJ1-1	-	CAIGEGGTEAFF	TGTGCCATCGGTGAGGGCGGCACTGAAGCTTTCTTT
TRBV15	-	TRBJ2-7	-	CATSRETGTLFNGHF	TGTGCCACCAGCAGAGAGACCGGGACACTGTTTAACGGTCACTTC
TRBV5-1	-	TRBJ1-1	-	CASSPGQNTEAFF	TGCGCCAGCAGCCCGGGACAGAACACTGAAGCTTTCTTT
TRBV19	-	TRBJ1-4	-	CASSSQGINEKLFF	TGTGCCAGTAGTTCTCAGGGGATAAATGAAAAACTGTTTTTT
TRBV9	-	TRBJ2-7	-	CASSAGGGFEQYF	TGTGCCAGCAGCGCAGGCGGCGGGTTCGAGCAGTACTTC
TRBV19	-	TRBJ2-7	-	CASSISGAHYEQYF	TGTGCCAGTAGTATTTCTGGCGCCCACTACGAGCAGTACTTC
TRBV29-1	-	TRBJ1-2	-	CSAGQNGYTF	TGCAGCGCCGGACAGAACGGCTACACCTTC
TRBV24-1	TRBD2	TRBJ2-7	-	CATSDPLAGGAFEQYF	TGTGCCACCAGTGATCCCCTCGCGGGGGGGGCCTTCGAGCAGTACTTC
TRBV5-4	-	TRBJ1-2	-	CASSLGRQTENYGYTF	TGTGCCAGCAGCTTGGGGCGACAGACTGAAAACTATGGCTACACCTTC
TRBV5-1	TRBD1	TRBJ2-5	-	CASSGGQGVGTQYF	TGCGCCAGCAGCGGAGGACAGGGAGTAGGTACCCAGTACTTC
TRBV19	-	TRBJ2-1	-	CASSMTNYNEQFF	TGTGCCAGTAGTATGACAAACTACAATGAGCAGTTCTTC
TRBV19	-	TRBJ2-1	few	CASKEAGEQFF	TGTGCCAGCAAGGAAGCGGGTGAGCAGTTCTTC
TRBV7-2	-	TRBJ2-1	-	CASSLVQGTYNEQFF	TGTGCCAGCAGCTTAGTACAGGGCACCTACAATGAGCAGTTCTTC
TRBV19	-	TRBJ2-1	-	CASSRRLAIDNEQFF	TGTGCCAGTAGTAGACGGCTAGCGATCGACAATGAGCAGTTCTTC
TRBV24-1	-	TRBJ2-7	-	CATSEAATYEQYF	TGTGCCACCAGTGAGGCAGCCACCTACGAGCAGTACTTC
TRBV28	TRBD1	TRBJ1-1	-	CASSSQGTANTEAFF	TGTGCCAGCAGTTCACAGGGGACTGCGAACACTGAAGCTTTCTTT
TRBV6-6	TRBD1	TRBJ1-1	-	CASSRGQMNTEAFF	TGTGCCAGCAGTAGGGGACAGATGAACACTGAAGCTTTCTTT